The rows below give T cell receptor beta chains drawn from one sample of a study of tumor-infiltrating lymphocytes in primary liver carcinoma. TCRdb passed the multiplex PCR reads through MiXCR, listing each CDR3 protein once. The table lists around 19,000 distinct CDR3 sequences, 65% to 85% of them singletons. Sequencing was performed on liver tumor tissue from sampling region 4. The receptors stem from a woman aged 25-40 years with primary liver carcinoma and hepatitis B virus infection. Both conserved end residues are part of each CDR3. Fields, in order: V gene, D gene, clone size, CDR3 length, J gene, CDR3 DNA, CDR3 protein. The D gene is left open where the match is weak. The size field is filled for only some rows; it gives once, few, many or a size class.

TRBV6-5	NA	NA	13	TRBJ1-1	TGTGCCAGCAGTTGGAACAGGGACAATGAAGCTTTGTTT	CASSWNRDNEALF
TRBV28	NA	NA	12	TRBJ2-2	TGTGCCAGTAGTTTCGCAACCTGGGGGCTGTTTTTT	CASSFATWGLFF
TRBV20-1	NA	many	13	TRBJ2-7	TGCAGTGCCCGTCACGCGGGACCCTACGAGCAGTACTTC	CSARHAGPYEQYF
TRBV11-2	NA	NA	16	TRBJ2-2	TGTGCCAGCAGCTCCCATCTCCAATTGAACACCGGGGAGCTGTTTTTT	CASSSHLQLNTGELFF
TRBV6-5	NA	NA	15	TRBJ2-2	TGTGCCAGCAGTCCCCGGACATGGTTCACCGGGGAGCTTTTTTTT	CASSPRTWFTGELFF
TRBV9	NA	few	12	TRBJ2-1	TGTGCCAGCACGGTAGAGGAGTACGAGCAGTTCTTC	CASTVEEYEQFF
TRBV11-3	NA	NA	16	TRBJ2-7	TGTGCCAGCAGCGGCCGGGACATGGATTACTCCTACGAGCAATACTTC	CASSGRDMDYSYEQYF
TRBV6-1	NA	NA	18	TRBJ1-2	TGTGCCAGCAGTGAACGGTTCCTGTCCCTTAGATCTAACTATGGATACACCTTC	CASSERFLSLRSNYGYTF
TRBV7-9	TRBD2	few	16	TRBJ2-1	TGTGCCAGTAGCTTAGGGACTAACGGAGCTAGGAATGAGCAGTTCTTC	CASSLGTNGARNEQFF
TRBV6-1	NA	NA	19	TRBJ2-2	TGTGCCAGTATTGAAACCCTTCCCGGGGGCGCCGCGAACACCGGGGAGATGTTTTTT	CASIETLPGGAANTGEMFF
TRBV6-5	NA	once	13	TRBJ1-1	TGTGCCAGGGCTGAGGGAACTTACACTGAAGCCTTCTTT	CARAEGTYTEAFF
TRBV28	NA	NA	15	TRBJ1-5	TGTGCCAGCAGTTCCAGGAGTGGTTGGTATCAGCCCCAGCATTTT	CASSSRSGWYQPQHF
TRBV11-2	TRBD1	once	12	TRBJ1-2	TGTGCCACTCAGGGGGGGGGTGGAGGCTACACCTTC	CATQGGGGGYTF
TRBV29-1	NA	NA	14	TRBJ2-3	TGCAGCCCCCGCCCAGAAAACGTTGCAGGTACGCAGTATTTT	CSPRPENVAGTQYF
TRBV4-3	TRBD2	NA	16	TRBJ2-2	TGCTCCAGCAGCCAAGGGAGAGCGGGAGGTCCCGGGGATCTATTTTTT	CSSSQGRAGGPGDLFF
TRBV5-6	NA	NA	15	TRBJ2-2	TGTGCCAGCAACTTGGCACGCAGAGTTACCGGGGAGCTGTTTTTC	CASNLARRVTGELFF
TRBV7-9	NA	many	13	TRBJ1-2	TGTGCCGGTTCGGTTCAGGGGCCCTATGGCTACACCTTC	CAGSVQGPYGYTF
TRBV28	TRBD2	NA	16	TRBJ2-7	TGTGCCAGCGCCACTTCCGGGAGGGCCTTGCAGTACGAGCATTACTTC	CASATSGRALQYEHYF
TRBV29-1	TRBD2	NA	16	TRBJ2-1	TGCAGCGTTGACCGCGGGAGTAGCCGACCTTACGATGAGCAGTCCTTC	CSVDRGSSRPYDEQSF
TRBV11-2	NA	many	15	TRBJ2-1	TGTGCCAGCAGCTTAGATCCGGGAATCTACAATGAGCAGTTCTTC	CASSLDPGIYNEQFF
TRBV11-2	NA	NA	11	TRBJ2-7	TGTGCCAGTAATTCAGCCAGTGAGCAGTACTTC	CASNSASEQYF
TRBV28	NA	medium-sized	12	TRBJ1-5	TGTGCCAGCAGTCGAGGGGGTCAGCCCCAGCATTTT	CASSRGGQPQHF
TRBV5-6	TRBD1	NA	12	TRBJ2-7	TGTGCTAGCTTACGGACAGGGCTATCGCAGTACTTC	CASLRTGLSQYF
TRBV28	TRBD1	NA	14	TRBJ2-7	TGTGCCATCAGGGGAAGGGACAGGATTTACGACCAGTACTTC	CAIRGRDRIYDQYF
TRBV4-1	NA	NA	18	TRBJ2-3	TGCACCAGCTGCCAACTAGGCATGGTAGCTGAAGACTCGGATAGGCAGTATTTT	CTSCQLGMVAEDSDRQYF
TRBV4-3	NA	few	14	TRBJ1-2	TGCGCCAGCAGCCAAGTGATCGGAGTTTCTGGCTACACCTTC	CASSQVIGVSGYTF
TRBV28	TRBD2	NA	13	TRBJ2-1	TGTGCCAGGGGGACTAGCGGCGACAATGAGCAGTTCTTC	CARGTSGDNEQFF
TRBV11-2	NA	NA	12	TRBJ1-4	TGTGCTAGGAGCCCCTGGGGGGGAAAACTGCTTTTT	CARSPWGGKLLF
TRBV4-2	NA	few	18	TRBJ2-7	TGTGCCAGTAGCCATGAACACCTAGGACAGTGGGGACCGCGCGAGCAGTACTTC	CASSHEHLGQWGPREQYF
TRBV5-5	NA	NA	14	TRBJ1-6	TGTGCCAACAGCTTGGACGTCAGTAATACACCCCTCCGCTTT	CANSLDVSNTPLRF
TRBV6-1	TRBD2	NA	16	TRBJ2-1	TGTGCCAGCAGTGAAGACGACGGGACTAGAGACAATGAGCAGTTCTTC	CASSEDDGTRDNEQFF
TRBV7-9	NA	NA	14	TRBJ1-2	TGTGCCAGTAGCCATTGGACAGCCTTCTATGGCTACACCTTC	CASSHWTAFYGYTF
TRBV11-2	NA	NA	14	TRBJ2-3	TGTGCCTGCAGGCCACAAACTCACACAGATACGCAGTTTTTT	CACRPQTHTDTQFF
TRBV4-3	NA	NA	15	TRBJ1-2	TGCGCCAACAACCAAGATTGGGGCAGGGTGAATGACTACATCTTC	CANNQDWGRVNDYIF
TRBV10-3	NA	NA	14	TRBJ2-1	TGTGCTATCAGTCCCACGGCTAGCCGGGATGAGCAGTCCTTC	CAISPTASRDEQSF
TRBV6-6	NA	NA	14	TRBJ2-7	TGTGCCAGCAGTCTAGCAGGCTCATACTACGAGCAGTACTTC	CASSLAGSYYEQYF
TRBV7-9	NA	NA	14	TRBJ2-2	TGTGCCAGCAGCTTGAAACATAGGGACGGGGAGCTGTTTTTT	CASSLKHRDGELFF
TRBV28	TRBD1	once	17	TRBJ2-3	TGTGCCTGCAGTTTCGCAAAACAGGGGCGATTGACAGGTACGCAGTATTTC	CACSFAKQGRLTGTQYF
TRBV4-3	NA	NA	18	TRBJ2-3	TGCGCTAGCAGCCAGTCGGTCTGGCTGGGTGATCCCGAAGATACGCACTATTTT	CASSQSVWLGDPEDTHYF
TRBV11-2	NA	few	15	TRBJ2-1	TGTGCCAGCAGCTTAGAGGGAGGAAGTATCGGTGAGCAGTTCTTC	CASSLEGGSIGEQFF
TRBV11-2	NA	NA	16	TRBJ2-2	TGCGCAAGCAGCTCACAGGAGGCTCCAGACACCGGGGAGCTGTTTTTT	CASSSQEAPDTGELFF
TRBV6-5	NA	NA	16	TRBJ2-1	TGTGCCAGCAGTCGTGACGGGACACCTACCTACAATGAGCAGTTCTTT	CASSRDGTPTYNEQFF
TRBV4-2	NA	NA	12	TRBJ2-5	TGTGCCAGCAGTCAAGATAGAGAGATTCAGTACTTC	CASSQDREIQYF
TRBV6-5	NA	NA	15	TRBJ2-2	TGTGCCAGCAGTCCGAGGACATGGTTCACCGGGGAGCCGTTTTTT	CASSPRTWFTGEPFF
TRBV6-5	NA	NA	11	TRBJ2-4	TGTTCCAGTAGTTTTCAGGGCAGGGAGTACTTC	CSSSFQGREYF
TRBV4-2	TRBD1	once	20	TRBJ2-4	TGTACCAGCAGCCAAGGTTGGGGACAGGGTGTCCCTCTAGCCAAACACATTCAGTACTTC	CTSSQGWGQGVPLAKHIQYF
TRBV11-2	NA	NA	16	TRBJ2-2	TGTGTCAGCAGCCCCGATCCCCAATCGAACACCGGGGAGCTTTTTTTT	CVSSPDPQSNTGELFF
TRBV30	NA	NA	14	TRBJ2-3	TGTGCCTGGAGCCCGGGGATGGGCACAGATACGCAGTATTTT	CAWSPGMGTDTQYF
TRBV14	TRBD1	NA	14	TRBJ1-2	TGTGCCAGCAGTTGGACAGGGTGGTCATATGGCTACACCTTC	CASSWTGWSYGYTF
TRBV29-1	NA	NA	15	TRBJ2-1	TGCAGCGTTCAAGTAGTACTTAGCTCCTACAATGAGCAGTTCTTC	CSVQVVLSSYNEQFF
TRBV24-1	NA	NA	14	TRBJ2-3	TGTGGCACCAGTGATGCTATCAGGACGGTGACACAGTATTTT	CGTSDAIRTVTQYF
TRBV11-2	TRBD2	NA	21	TRBJ2-4	TGTGCCAGCAGTCATGCCAGGACATTTACCGGGACTAGCGGGAGACTAAACATTCAGTACTTC	CASSHARTFTGTSGRLNIQYF